These 6 T cell receptor beta chains originate from one sample sequenced in a study of CD8+CD57+ T cells in acquired aplastic anemia. The authors sequenced patients whose flow cytometry had shown CD8+CD57+ cell expansion. Genomic DNA was employed as the template in profiling TCR beta VDJ and CDR3. In TCRdb, the reads were re-called with MiXCR into one record per CDR3 protein. Among 200,000 to 250,000 distinct CDR3 sequences listed, 50% to 70% were seen once. The sequencing input was sorted CD4+, CD8+, or CD8+CD57+ T cells (not recorded which) from PBMCs. These receptor sequences come from a human donor with aplastic anemia.

With respect to this clonotype: One end of the junction varies from germline; a read error may be responsible. The gene calls are TRBV7-7 and TRBJ2-3, with D perhaps TRBD2 (5 bases). The germline gives CDR1 SSHAT, CDR2 FNYEAQ (reference sequence). The CDR3 has 14 amino acids. The CDR3 region is CASSADSREGTQYF. In DNA, the CDR3 is TGTGCTAGCAGCGCCGACTCGCGCGAGGGAACGCAGTATTTT.

This clonotype was counted only a few times. This chain uses TRBV7-9 with TRBJ2-7; D may be TRBD1 (8 bases). The CDR3 covers 12 residues. With 8 bases removed from V and 6 bases from J, the gap between germline ends came to 14 bases. Germline loops: CDR1 SEHNR, CDR2 FQNEAQ (reference sequence). CDR3 coding DNA: TGTGCCAGCGTGGGGGGGACAGGCGAGCAGTACTTC. It codes for CASVGGTGEQYF.

The chain combines TRBV5-6 with TRBJ1-2, with D hard to call. The V and J ends lost 0 bases and 2 bases respectively, with 8 bases between them. Germline V gene lookup returns CDR1 SGHDT and CDR2 YYEEEE. The CDR3 runs 14 residues. In DNA form, the CDR3 reads TGTGCCAGCAGCTTGGGGAGCCAGAACTATGGCTACACCTTC. Protein product: CASSLGSQNYGYTF.

Remarks on this clonotype: An end of the junction does not agree with germline; a read error may underlie this. V gene TRBV20-1 combines with J gene TRBJ1-2, with D perhaps TRBD1 (6 bases). CDR3 length equals 12 residues. The germline V gene has CDR1 DFQATT and CDR2 SNEGSKA (reference sequence). The CDR3 nucleotides read TGCAGTGCTAGGGTGGGGGGGGCTGGCTTCACCTTC. Amino acids: CSARVGGAGFTF.

With respect to this clonotype: As the CDR3 is not closed by the conserved phenylalanine or tryptophan, this likely results from a read error. This chain joins TRBV15 and TRBJ2-3; weak D call: TRBD2 (7 bases). The germline V gene encodes CDR1 LNHNV and CDR2 YYDKDF (reference sequence). The CDR3 is 15 residues long. V dropped 4 bases and J dropped 6 bases, with 17 bases sitting between them. Here the CDR3 reads CATSIVSGTSDTQYL. Here the CDR3 DNA reads TGTGCCACCAGCATTGTCAGCGGGACATCCGATACGCAGTATCTT.

J is TRBJ2-2 and V is TRBV20-1; possible D gene TRBD2, 5 bases. V was pared by 3 bases and J by 3 bases, with 11 bases between. The CDR3 extends over 14 amino acids. Germline V gene data show CDR1 as DFQATT and CDR2 as SNEGSKA (reference sequence). CDR3 region: CSARDRGHTGELFF. The CDR3 DNA follows: TGCAGTGCTAGGGATCGGGGTCACACCGGGGAGCTGTTTTTT.